This TCR beta chain was profiled in a study of control samples from healthy donors and cancer patients. The CDR3 covers 15 residues. The germline V gene has CDR1 SGHNT and CDR2 YENEEA. Trimming removed 4 bases at V and 5 bases at J, with 14 bases between. Produced via immunoSEQ multiplex PCR; TCRdb's table is partial and in-frame only. Altogether some 120,000 clones are present, approximately 92% being singletons, with the ten largest covering roughly 0.54%. The rearrangement joins TRBV11-3 to TRBJ2-2; D may be TRBD2 (6 bases). The sample taken for sequencing was PBMCs. The sequence derives from a man older than 75 with head and neck cancer. This CDR3 reads CASSSTTGGTGELFF. The CDR3 DNA follows: TGTGCCAGCAGCTCGACTACTGGGGGGACCGGGGAGCTGTTTTTT.